The 22 T cell receptor beta chains listed next were all sequenced from one sample in a study of blood T cell repertoires in COVID-19 (dated by TCRdb to about 2020). Receptor amplification or capture employed the immunoSEQ multiplex PCR assay. Entries here come from immuneACCESS through TCRdb and include only in-frame sequences with V and J called. Some clones fail to appear in such tables; in the studies checked, an unresolved V gene covers under half of the shortfall, and the cause of the remainder is unknown. The sample table lists around 77,000 clones, about 81% of them with a count of one. The biggest ten clones account for roughly a sixth of the sample. The source material was peripheral blood. The source is a human donor in a cohort sampled during active COVID-19.

The V and J genes are TRBV10-3 and TRBJ1-1, with 8 positions matching TRBD1. CDR1 and CDR2 (germline): ENHRY, SYGVKD. After removal of 10 bases from V and 4 bases from J, the junction contained 8 bases not matched to a gene. CDR3 length: 13 residues. Here the CDR3 DNA reads TGTGCCACGGTAGAACAGGGGGGCACTGAAGCTTTCTTT. Its translation: CATVEQGGTEAFF.

The chain couples TRBV6-1 to TRBJ2-7; TRBD2 might be the D (5 bases). Germline V gene sequence: CDR1 MNHNS, CDR2 SASEGT. V was cut by 3 bases and J by 5 bases, with 17 bases left in between. This CDR3 has 15 residues. CDR3 amino acids: CASSDLRVGWDEQYF. The CDR3 DNA sequence: TGTGCCAGCAGTGATCTGAGGGTTGGGTGGGACGAGCAGTACTTC.

V usage is TRBV6-2 or TRBV6-3 and J usage is TRBJ1-2; 7 nucleotides align to TRBD1. Per germline, CDR1 MNHEY and CDR2 SVGEGT. This CDR3 has 14 amino acids. V was clipped by 0 bases and J by 8 bases; unmatched bases: 6. CDR3 DNA sequence: TGTGCCAGCAGTTACTCGACAGGGCTTGGAGGCTACACCTTC. This codes for CASSYSTGLGGYTF.

The chain links TRBV4-1 to TRBJ1-2; 9 bases agree with TRBD1. The J segment lost 7 bases and the V segment lost 0 bases, leaving 6 bases of the junction unmatched. Germline V gene sequence: CDR1 MGHRA, CDR2 YSYEKL. The CDR3 runs 15 residues. CDR3 DNA: TGCGCCAGCAGCCAAGACGGGGGGGGACAGGGTGGCTACACCTTC. Translating it yields CASSQDGGGQGGYTF.

The chain has TRBV9 and TRBJ1-1; D uncertain. V lost 0 bases and J lost 0, with 6 bases in between. This CDR3 spans 14 amino acids. CDR1 and CDR2 from the germline V gene are SGDLS and YYNGEE. In nucleotides, the CDR3 is TGTGCCAGCAGCGTAGGACTAATGAACACTGAAGCTTTCTTT. Its translation: CASSVGLMNTEAFF.

The chain links TRBV28 to TRBJ1-1, with D perhaps TRBD1 (5 bases). Between the trimmed V and J ends, which lost 5 bases and 1 base, there was a span of 17 bases. The germline V gene has CDR1 MDHEN and CDR2 SYDVKM. CDR3 length equals 16 residues. The CDR3 sequence: CASSPRGGAKNTEAFF. CDR3 DNA sequence: TGTGCCAGCAGTCCCCGGGGAGGGGCCAAGAACACTGAAGCTTTCTTT.

The V call is TRBV19, the J call TRBJ1-1, with D possibly matching TRBD1 (6 bases). V gave up 5 bases and J gave up 10 bases, with 14 bases separating them. The CDR3 is made up of 12 amino acids. The V gene's germline CDR1 is LNHDA and CDR2 SQIVND (reference sequence). CDR3 region: CASSDRDNGAFF. In DNA, the CDR3 is TGTGCCAGTAGTGACCGGGACAATGGAGCTTTCTTT.

This chain links TRBV6-5 with TRBJ1-4; D perhaps matches TRBD1 (5 bases). CDR1 and CDR2 (germline): MNHEY, SVGAGI. The CDR3 has 15 amino acids. Trimming cost V 0 bases and J 8 bases, with 13 bases left between them. CDR3 in amino acids: CASSYSGRGHEKLFF. In DNA, the CDR3 is TGTGCCAGCAGTTACTCGGGCAGAGGACACGAAAAACTGTTTTTT.

The V and J genes are TRBV5-1 and TRBJ1-4; D gene unclear. CDR3 length: 15 amino acids. CDR1 and CDR2 (germline): SGHRS, YFSETQ. Trimming took 4 bases from V and 3 from J, leaving 13 bases between them. DNA of the CDR3: TGCGCCAGCAGCCACGAACGCGGAGCTAATGAAAAACTGTTTTTT. This gives the protein CASSHERGANEKLFF.

The CDR3 loop is CASSRGGEQYF. CDR3 nucleotides: TGTGCCAGCAGCCGGGGAGGCGAGCAGTACTTC. The rearrangement uses TRBV3-1 (or the pseudogene TRBV3-2) and TRBJ2-7, with a weak D call TRBD2 (6 bases). This CDR3 spans 11 amino acids. Germline V lookup: CDR1 LGHDT, CDR2 YNNKEL (reference sequence). Trimming took off 4 bases at V and 6 bases at J, with 7 bases between the two ends.

The rearrangement links TRBV6-5 to TRBJ2-4; 7 nucleotides agree with TRBD1. The CDR3 runs to 14 residues. CDR1 and CDR2 from the germline V gene are MNHEY and SVGAGI. V lost 5 bases and J lost 6; bases outside the gene matches: 7. CDR3 nucleotide sequence: TGTGCCAGCAGTCCGCCGGGACAGTTAAACATTCAGTACTTC. Protein: CASSPPGQLNIQYF.

V gene TRBV19 combines with J gene TRBJ2-7, with D unresolved. The V end lost 3 bases, the J end lost 3 bases, and 12 bases lay between the germline ends. The CDR3 has 14 residues. Germline values: CDR1 LNHDA, CDR2 SQIVND (reference sequence). The CDR3: CASSIGSGIYEQYF. As DNA, the CDR3 is TGTGCCAGTAGTATTGGCTCAGGTATCTACGAGCAGTACTTC.

The rearrangement links TRBV19 to TRBJ2-7; D perhaps matches TRBD2 (7 bases). CDR1 LNHDA and CDR2 SQIVND come from the germline V gene (reference sequence). The CDR3 has 18 residues. With 3 bases removed from V and 6 bases from J, the gap between germline ends came to 27 bases. CDR3 sequence reads: CASSMGPGAGAGGGEQYF. The DNA of the CDR3 is TGTGCCAGTAGTATGGGCCCGGGGGCGGGGGCCGGTGGTGGCGAGCAGTACTTC.

This clone was detected a few times. The chain has TRBV2 and TRBJ2-7; 9 nucleotides align to TRBD2. The length of the CDR3 is 17 residues. With 6 bases clipped from V and 3 bases from J, the junction kept 15 bases outside the gene matches. Germline lookup yields CDR1 SNHLY and CDR2 FYNNEI. The DNA for the CDR3 is TGTGCCAGCAGCTCGCCAGCGGGGGGTTTGCCCCTCTACGAGCAGTACTTC. Amino acids: CASSSPAGGLPLYEQYF.

The V call is TRBV5-1, the J call TRBJ2-3; a possible D gene is TRBD1 (5 bases). The germline V and J ends were trimmed by 0 bases and 3 bases, with 11 bases remaining between them. The CDR3 length is 15 residues. Germline V gene sequence: CDR1 SGHRS, CDR2 YFSETQ. Here the CDR3 DNA reads TGCGCCAGCAGCTTGGGGGTCCAGGGTACAGATACGCAGTATTTT. Translated, it gives CASSLGVQGTDTQYF. The whole variable domain, filled in from reference TRBV5-1 and TRBJ2-3, reads KAGVTQTPRYLIKTRGQQVTLSCSPISGHRSVSWYQQTPGQGLQFLFEYFSETQRNKGNFPGRFSGRQFSNSRSEMNVSTLELGDSALYLCASSLGVQGTDTQYFGPGTRLTVL.

The V and J genes are TRBV9 and TRBJ2-7; 7 bases agree with TRBD2. This CDR3 spans 15 amino acids. CDR1 SGDLS and CDR2 YYNGEE come from the germline V gene. V was clipped by 0 bases and J by 2 bases; unmatched bases: 5. The CDR3 spells CASSVGAGVTYEQYF. CDR3 sequence (DNA): TGTGCCAGCAGCGTAGGGGCGGGGGTGACCTACGAGCAGTACTTC.

V usage is TRBV5-1 and J usage is TRBJ2-7, with TRBD1 as a possible D gene (6 bases). The CDR3 consists of 15 residues. Germline V gene sequence: CDR1 SGHRS, CDR2 YFSETQ. Trimming took 5 bases from V and 0 from J, leaving 15 bases between them. CDR3 region: CASSVTGLSSYEQYF. The DNA for the CDR3 is TGCGCCAGCAGTGTGACAGGTTTAAGCTCCTACGAGCAGTACTTC.

The V gene is TRBV5-1, the J gene TRBJ2-7; the match to TRBD1 covers 10 bases. Germline V gene lookup returns CDR1 SGHRS and CDR2 YFSETQ. J lost 6 bases, V lost 4 bases, and 10 bases had no gene match. The CDR3 runs 15 residues. For the CDR3, the DNA is TGCGCCAGCAGCCCGATGGGACAGGGGTCGCTCGAGCAGTACTTC. The encoded protein is CASSPMGQGSLEQYF. Looking up the rest from reference TRBV5-1 and TRBJ2-7 gives the full variable domain: KAGVTQTPRYLIKTRGQQVTLSCSPISGHRSVSWYQQTPGQGLQFLFEYFSETQRNKGNFPGRFSGRQFSNSRSEMNVSTLELGDSALYLCASSPMGQGSLEQYFGPGTRLTVT.

The V and J genes are TRBV6-2 or TRBV6-3 and TRBJ1-2, with D maybe TRBD1 (5 bases). V dropped 0 bases and J dropped 4 bases, with 18 bases sitting between them. The CDR3 has 17 residues. CDR1 is MNHEY and CDR2 is SVGEGT in the germline V gene. The CDR3 coding sequence is TGTGCCAGCAGTTACTCGTCCTCAACTGGGGCTCCCTATGGCTACACCTTC. Its protein product is CASSYSSSTGAPYGYTF.

The chain combines TRBV2 with TRBJ1-5; 7 bases are a match to TRBD1. From germline, CDR1 is SNHLY and CDR2 FYNNEI. The CDR3 sequence is 13 residues long. V lost 6 bases to trimming and J lost 7 bases; unmatched junction nucleotides: 6. The CDR3 DNA is TGTGCCAGCAGGGGTCAGGGGGGACAGCCCCAGCATTTT. Translated, it gives CASRGQGGQPQHF.

The chain has TRBV19 and TRBJ2-4; 7 bases fit TRBD2. V lost 9 bases, J lost 5 bases, and 7 bases stayed unmatched. CDR1 is LNHDA and CDR2 is SQIVND in the germline V gene (reference sequence). The CDR3 is 13 amino acids. Here the CDR3 reads CASTSRGENIQYF. As DNA, the CDR3 is TGTGCCAGCACCTCTCGGGGGGAAAACATTCAGTACTTC.

The chain uses TRBV2 and TRBJ2-7, with TRBD2 identical over 10 bases. Germline V lookup: CDR1 SNHLY, CDR2 FYNNEI. The CDR3 is 15 amino acids. Unmatched junction bases numbered 6, after V lost 6 bases and J lost 1 base. CDR3 sequence reads: CASSLLAGRSYEQYF. In nucleotides, the CDR3 is TGTGCCAGCAGCCTACTAGCGGGGAGATCCTACGAGCAGTACTTC.